A selection of T cell receptor beta chains follows, all from one sample in a study of cytomegalovirus exposure and HLA in healthy donors. This table comes from immunoSEQ multiplex PCR, and its TCRdb copy is limited to in-frame clones, with some not included. Of some 170,000 clones detected, roughly 80% appear once; the ten largest clones hold 10%. The sample was PBMCs. These receptors were collected from a man aged 25-45 years in good health and CMV-seropositive. CDR3s include the opening cysteine and the closing phenylalanine or tryptophan. The D gene is left open where the match is weak. Only some rows state a clone size, as once, few, many or a class for expanded clones.

j_gene	d_gene	abundance	v_gene	CDR3aa	CDR3nt
TRBJ1-3	NA	NA	TRBV6-5	CASSSRGYGNTIYF	TGTGCCAGCAGTTCCAGGGGTTACGGAAACACCATATATTTT
TRBJ2-5	TRBD1	NA	TRBV5-4	CASSLTGGRRGQYF	TGTGCCAGCAGCTTGACAGGGGGGAGGAGAGGCCAGTACTTC
TRBJ2-4	TRBD1	NA	TRBV7-2	CASSLGQGDVIAKNIQYF	TGTGCCAGCAGCTTAGGACAGGGCGATGTTATAGCCAAAAACATTCAGTACTTC
TRBJ2-1	TRBD1	NA	TRBV5-1	CASSLAEQGASIYNEQFF	TGCGCCAGCAGCTTGGCCGAGCAGGGGGCGAGTATCTACAATGAGCAGTTCTTC
TRBJ1-1	NA	NA	TRBV7-2	CASSLAVENTEAFF	TGTGCCAGCAGCTTAGCAGTAGAGAACACTGAAGCTTTCTTT
TRBJ1-5	NA	NA	TRBV28	CASSLWRERNQPQHF	TGTGCCAGCAGTTTGTGGCGGGAGCGCAATCAGCCCCAGCATTTT
TRBJ2-6	NA	NA	TRBV5-1	CASSSVLGHGANVLTF	TGCGCCAGCAGCTCGGTTTTGGGGCATGGGGCCAACGTCCTGACTTTC
TRBJ2-5	TRBD1	once	TRBV29-1	CSVESGQQKEQETQYF	TGCAGCGTTGAGTCGGGACAGCAAAAAGAACAAGAGACCCAGTACTTC
TRBJ2-5	NA	NA	TRBV7-2	CASSLFGQQETQYF	TGTGCCAGCAGCTTATTCGGACAACAAGAGACCCAGTACTTC
TRBJ1-5	NA	once	TRBV6-1	CASSEVDRQAQHF	TGTGCCAGCAGTGAAGTTGACAGACAAGCGCAGCATTTT
TRBJ2-6	NA	NA	TRBV6-5	CASSYSGAGANVLTF	TGTGCCAGCAGTTACTCCGGGGCTGGGGCCAACGTCCTGACTTTC
TRBJ1-1	NA	NA	TRBV6-5	CASSFAGLTNTEAFF	TGTGCCAGCAGTTTTGCTGGGCTTACGAACACTGAAGCTTTCTTT
TRBJ2-7	NA	NA	TRBV13	CASSSGDEQYF	TGTGCCAGCAGCTCCGGGGACGAGCAGTACTTC
TRBJ1-2	TRBD1	NA	TRBV6-5	CASTMGQTYGYTF	TGTGCCAGCACAATGGGACAGACCTATGGCTACACCTTC
TRBJ2-1	NA	NA	TRBV7-2	CASTGHVVSYNEQFF	TGTGCCAGCACGGGACACGTAGTATCCTACAATGAGCAGTTCTTC
TRBJ1-1	NA	NA	TRBV25-1	CASRKSSRGGTEAFF	TGTGCCAGCAGGAAAAGCTCACGGGGGGGCACTGAAGCTTTCTTT
TRBJ2-7	TRBD2	NA	TRBV5-1	CASREPSGSNEQYF	TGCGCCAGCAGGGAACCTAGCGGGAGTAACGAGCAGTACTTC
TRBJ1-1	NA	NA	TRBV5-6	CASSLVQRNTEAFF	TGTGCCAGCAGCTTGGTCCAGCGGAACACTGAAGCTTTCTTT
TRBJ2-2	TRBD2	few	TRBV6-4	CASSERGGNTGELFF	TGTGCCAGCAGTGAGCGGGGGGGCAACACCGGGGAGCTGTTTTTT
TRBJ1-2	TRBD1	NA	TRBV28	CASSFGTGAHYGYTF	TGTGCCAGCAGTTTTGGGACAGGGGCCCACTATGGCTACACCTTC
TRBJ2-3	TRBD1	NA	TRBV6-5	CASSWDSSTDTQYF	TGTGCCAGCAGTTGGGACAGCTCCACAGATACGCAGTATTTT
TRBJ2-2	NA	NA	TRBV30	CAWSPTGGATGELFF	TGTGCCTGGAGTCCAACCGGGGGAGCGACCGGGGAGCTGTTTTTT
TRBJ2-2	TRBD2	few	TRBV9	CASSAREGGELFF	TGTGCCAGCAGCGCAAGGGAGGGCGGGGAGCTGTTTTTT
TRBJ1-1	TRBD1	NA	TRBV18	CASSPLPGQGTTEAFF	TGTGCCAGCTCACCTTTACCGGGACAGGGGACCACTGAAGCTTTCTTT
TRBJ2-5	TRBD2	NA	TRBV6-4	CASSALAGSTETQYF	TGTGCCAGCAGCGCACTAGCGGGGAGCACGGAGACCCAGTACTTC
TRBJ2-7	NA	NA	TRBV7-2	CASSLAISSYEQYF	TGTGCCAGCAGCTTAGCGATTAGCTCCTACGAGCAGTACTTC
TRBJ2-2	NA	once	TRBV27	CASGWRNTGELFF	TGTGCCAGTGGGTGGAGGAACACCGGGGAGCTGTTTTTT
TRBJ2-7	TRBD2	few	TRBV4-1	CASSQVVGGPNEQYF	TGCGCCAGCAGCCAAGTGGTGGGAGGGCCCAACGAGCAGTACTTC
TRBJ2-3	NA	once	TRBV4-3	CASSQDTVPTDTQYF	TGCGCCAGCAGCCAAGATACGGTGCCCACAGATACGCAGTATTTT
TRBJ2-7	TRBD1	NA	TRBV28	CASTPGTGPPYEQYF	TGTGCCAGCACCCCCGGGACAGGCCCTCCCTACGAGCAGTACTTC
TRBJ2-1	TRBD2	NA	TRBV4-3	CASSQAPAGGPYNEQFF	TGCGCCAGCAGCCAAGCCCCAGCGGGGGGGCCCTACAATGAGCAGTTCTTC
TRBJ2-1	NA	NA	TRBV9	CASSLRGNEQFF	TGTGCCAGCAGCCTACGCGGCAATGAGCAGTTCTTC
TRBJ2-7	TRBD2	NA	TRBV27	CASSFRAGTFEQYF	TGTGCCAGCAGTTTTCGAGCGGGAACATTCGAGCAGTACTTC
TRBJ1-6	TRBD1	NA	TRBV28	CASNAGTGGESPLHF	TGTGCCAGCAACGCCGGGACAGGGGGAGAATCACCCCTCCACTTT
TRBJ2-1	TRBD1	NA	TRBV27	CASSAPGQGLNEQFF	TGTGCCAGCAGTGCGCCGGGACAGGGGCTCAATGAGCAGTTCTTC
TRBJ2-1	TRBD2	NA	TRBV28	CASSSLEREAYNEQFF	TGTGCCAGCAGTTCCCTCGAGCGGGAGGCCTACAATGAGCAGTTCTTC
TRBJ2-1	TRBD2	NA	TRBV10-2	CASSVPAGGYNEQFF	TGCGCCAGCAGTGTGCCAGCGGGGGGGTACAATGAGCAGTTCTTC
TRBJ1-5	NA	NA	TRBV29-1	CSVQGYGNQPQHF	TGCAGCGTACAGGGATACGGCAATCAGCCCCAGCATTTT
TRBJ2-7	NA	few	TRBV18	CASSPLGQDFYEQYF	TGTGCCAGCTCACCACTAGGACAAGACTTCTACGAGCAGTACTTC
TRBJ1-5	TRBD1	NA	TRBV28	CASTTGQGNQPQHF	TGTGCCAGCACCACGGGACAGGGCAATCAGCCCCAGCATTTT
TRBJ2-3	NA	NA	TRBV7-2	CASSLAQTGSTDTQYF	TGTGCCAGCAGCTTAGCTCAAACAGGGAGCACAGATACGCAGTATTTT
TRBJ2-5	TRBD1	NA	TRBV6-5	CASTPGGETQYF	TGTGCCAGCACCCCAGGGGGAGAGACCCAGTACTTC
TRBJ1-1	NA	once	TRBV25-1	CASSGGVGGTEAFF	TGTGCCAGCAGTGGAGGGGTAGGGGGCACTGAAGCTTTCTTT
TRBJ2-7	TRBD1	NA	TRBV5-4	CASSGDREFYEQYF	TGTGCCAGCAGCGGGGACAGGGAATTCTACGAGCAGTACTTC
TRBJ2-5	TRBD2	NA	TRBV6-1	CATPGTSGTETQYF	TGTGCCACACCCGGGACTAGCGGGACAGAGACCCAGTACTTC
TRBJ2-2	TRBD2	NA	TRBV7-3	CASSPSGTSTGELFF	TGTGCCAGCAGCCCCTCCGGGACTAGCACCGGGGAGCTGTTTTTT
TRBJ2-7	TRBD2	NA	TRBV5-1	CASSLESGSYEQYF	TGCGCCAGCAGCTTGGAGAGCGGGAGCTACGAGCAGTACTTC
TRBJ2-1	TRBD2	NA	TRBV10-3	CAISGTSGSTEQFF	TGTGCCATCAGTGGGACTAGCGGGAGTACCGAGCAGTTCTTC
TRBJ2-7	TRBD2	NA	TRBV30	CAWSSRTSGRSVQYF	TGTGCCTGGAGTTCTCGGACTAGCGGGAGATCCGTGCAGTACTTC
TRBJ1-4	TRBD1	NA	TRBV2	CASTQDRGSEKLFF	TGTGCCAGCACCCAGGACAGGGGAAGCGAAAAACTGTTTTTT
TRBJ1-2	NA	few	TRBV6-5	CASSYNRAGYTF	TGTGCCAGCAGTTACAACAGGGCTGGCTACACCTTC
TRBJ2-7	TRBD1	NA	TRBV15	CATSRDRTGYEQYF	TGTGCCACCAGCAGAGATAGGACAGGCTACGAGCAGTACTTC
TRBJ1-5	NA	NA	TRBV28	CASSFSRYSNQPQHF	TGTGCCAGCAGTTTCTCCAGATATAGCAATCAGCCCCAGCATTTT
TRBJ2-3	TRBD1	NA	TRBV4-1	CASSRTTGTGVPDTQYF	TGCGCCAGCAGCCGAACGACCGGGACAGGGGTCCCAGATACGCAGTATTTT
TRBJ1-5	NA	few	TRBV2	CASRQNSNQPQHF	TGTGCCAGCAGACAGAATAGCAATCAGCCCCAGCATTTT
TRBJ1-5	TRBD1	NA	TRBV18	CASSPETGDQPQHF	TGTGCCAGCTCACCAGAAACAGGGGATCAGCCCCAGCATTTT
TRBJ1-5	TRBD1	NA	TRBV6-4	CASSPQDREPQHF	TGTGCCAGCAGTCCCCAGGACAGGGAGCCCCAGCATTTT
TRBJ2-7	NA	few	TRBV27	CASSPQTGPYEQYF	TGTGCCAGCAGTCCACAGACAGGCCCCTACGAGCAGTACTTC
TRBJ2-2	TRBD2	NA	TRBV12-5	CASGRGEWGTGELFF	TGTGCTAGTGGTCGGGGGGAGTGGGGCACCGGGGAGCTGTTTTTT